This TCR beta chain was identified in a study of STAT5B mutations in CD4+ large granular lymphocyte leukemia (dated by TCRdb to between 2022 and 2023). About the full investigation: Among the healthy controls, the CDR3 'QG' motif was associated with a particular HLA allele. The study compared the TCRbeta repertoires of patients with CD4+ T-cell large granular lymphocyte leukemia against the TCRbeta repertoires of healthy blood donors. Flow cytometry performed on FACSCanto II or FACSVerse showed that the purified fractions had more than 95% purity among lymphocytes.

Buffy coats from 35 to 40 blood donors, supplied by the Finnish Red Cross blood service, were used as healthy controls. All TCR-sequenced material derived from peripheral blood: patient blood samples and healthy donor buffy coats. Peripheral blood mononuclear cells were isolated by Ficoll-Hypaque gradient centrifugation. CD4+ cells were magnetically purified from the buffy coats of healthy controls. Genomic DNA was extracted with the Gentra Puregene Cell and Tissue kit and quantified on a Qubit 2.0 fluorometer. Details on this clone: Its recognized antigen is unknown. No base qualities exist here, and no much larger clone lies one base off it.

The immunoSEQ assay at survey resolution was applied to genomic DNA for sequencing of TCRbeta rearrangements. As for the original processing: In the TCR sequencing data, the lowest productive clonotype frequency that could be detected was 2.59 x 10-5. Only productive TCRbeta rearrangements, defined as complete and in-frame sequences, were included in the analyses. Sample clonality was computed as Simpson clonality in the immunoSEQ Analyzer version 3.0. Based on frequency, clones were grouped as very rare, small, medium, large (1-20%) or hyperexpanded (>20%). Generation probabilities were estimated with OLGA 1.2.3, V-gene circos plots were made with VDJtools, specificities were looked up in VDJdb, and CDR3 motifs were identified with GLIPH. The table was pulled from immuneACCESS by TCRdb, which kept in-frame rearrangements only. Such tables lose some clones; where checked, under half of the loss comes from unresolved V genes, and the rest has no known cause. That table is the source of V, J and clone size, and D and trimming were worked out from the DNA. The sample records 22,000 or so clones, around 78% of which are singletons. 0.4% to 0.45% of the sample is held by the ten biggest clonotypes.

Study-wide findings and limitations: Enrichment of TRBV06-family usage was observed among the top patient clones (8/27) relative to healthy controls (2/35). The main leukemic clonotypes were found to be private to each patient, although approximately 26% of the main leukemic clonotypes were detected at low frequency in the non-leukemic repertoires of other patients. Data were not HLA-matched; higher clonality in CD4+ versus CD8+ T-LGLL could reflect the relatively small sample size. CD4-sorted patient repertoires appeared more clonal than healthy CD4+ repertoires, and this difference persisted after removing the putative leukemic clones.

Trimming takes 6 bases from V and 0 bases from J, and the germline ends sit 12 bases apart. The germline V gene (reference sequence) specifies LNHDA as CDR1 and SQIVND as CDR2. The CDR3 measures 15 amino acids from cysteine to phenylalanine. Only CDR3 DNA is held: 45 bases, read in frame from base 1. The clonotype was recovered from a human donor in good health. The chain uses TRBV19 and TRBJ1-5, with a tentative D gene TRBD1 over 6 matching bases. What was sequenced was CD4+ T cells from blood buffy coats. The CDR3 reads CASRAGAYSNQPQHF. The DNA sequence reads TGTGCCAGTAGGGCAGGGGCATATAGCAATCAGCCCCAGCATTTT.